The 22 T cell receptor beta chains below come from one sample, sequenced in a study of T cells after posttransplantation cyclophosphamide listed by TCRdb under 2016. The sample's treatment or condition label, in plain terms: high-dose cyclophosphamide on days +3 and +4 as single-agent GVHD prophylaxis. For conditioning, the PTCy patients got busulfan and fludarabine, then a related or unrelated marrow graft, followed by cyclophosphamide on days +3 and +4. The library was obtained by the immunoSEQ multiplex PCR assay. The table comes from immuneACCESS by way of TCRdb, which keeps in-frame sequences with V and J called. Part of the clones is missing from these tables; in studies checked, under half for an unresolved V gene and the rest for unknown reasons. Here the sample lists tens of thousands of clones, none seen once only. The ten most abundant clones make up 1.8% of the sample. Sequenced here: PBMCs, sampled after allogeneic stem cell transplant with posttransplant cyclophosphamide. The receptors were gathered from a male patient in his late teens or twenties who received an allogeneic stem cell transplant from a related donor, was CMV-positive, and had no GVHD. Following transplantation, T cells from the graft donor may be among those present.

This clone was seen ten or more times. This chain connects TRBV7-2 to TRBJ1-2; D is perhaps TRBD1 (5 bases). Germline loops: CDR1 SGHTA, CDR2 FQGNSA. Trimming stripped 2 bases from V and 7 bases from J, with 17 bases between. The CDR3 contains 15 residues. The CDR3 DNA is TGTGCCAGCAGCTTAAAGTTTGCAGGGAATGCTGGCTACACCTTC. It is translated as CASSLKFAGNAGYTF. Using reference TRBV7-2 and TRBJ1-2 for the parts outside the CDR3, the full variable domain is GAGVSQSPSNKVTEKGKDVELRCDPISGHTALYWYRQSLGQGLEFLIYFQGNSAPDKSGLPSDRFSAERTGGSVSTLTIQRTQQEDSAVYLCASSLKFAGNAGYTFGSGTRLTVV.

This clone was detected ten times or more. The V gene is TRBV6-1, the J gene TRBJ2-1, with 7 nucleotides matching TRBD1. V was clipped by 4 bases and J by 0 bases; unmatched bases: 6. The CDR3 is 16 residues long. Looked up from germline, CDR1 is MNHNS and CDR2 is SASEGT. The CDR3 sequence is CASSGDRGPSYNEQFF. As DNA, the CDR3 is TGTGCCAGCAGTGGAGATAGGGGGCCCTCCTACAATGAGCAGTTCTTC.

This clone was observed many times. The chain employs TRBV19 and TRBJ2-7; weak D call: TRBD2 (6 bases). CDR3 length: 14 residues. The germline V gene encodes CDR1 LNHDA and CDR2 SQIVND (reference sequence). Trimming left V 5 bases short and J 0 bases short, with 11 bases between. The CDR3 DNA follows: TGTGCCAGTAGTCAGGGACTTTACTCCTACGAGCAGTACTTC. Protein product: CASSQGLYSYEQYF.

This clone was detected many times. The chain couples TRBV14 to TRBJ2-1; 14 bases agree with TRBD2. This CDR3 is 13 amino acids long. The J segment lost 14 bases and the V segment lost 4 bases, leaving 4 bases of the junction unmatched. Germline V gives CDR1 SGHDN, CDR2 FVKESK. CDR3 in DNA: TGTGCCAGCAGCCCGAGGGGACTAGCGGGGGAGTTCTTC. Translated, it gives CASSPRGLAGEFF. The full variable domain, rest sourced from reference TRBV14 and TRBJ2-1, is EAGVTQFPSHSVIEKGQTVTLRCDPISGHDNLYWYRRVMGKEIKFLLHFVKESKQDESGMPNNRFLAERTGGTYSTLKVQPAELEDSGVYFCASSPRGLAGEFFGPGTRLTVL.

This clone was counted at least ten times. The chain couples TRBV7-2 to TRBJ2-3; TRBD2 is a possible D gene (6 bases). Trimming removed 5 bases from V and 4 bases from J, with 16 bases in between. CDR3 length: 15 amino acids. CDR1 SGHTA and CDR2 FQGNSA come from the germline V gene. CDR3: CASSLLVERADTQYF. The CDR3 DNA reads TGTGCCAGCAGCCTCTTAGTTGAGCGGGCAGATACGCAGTATTTT.

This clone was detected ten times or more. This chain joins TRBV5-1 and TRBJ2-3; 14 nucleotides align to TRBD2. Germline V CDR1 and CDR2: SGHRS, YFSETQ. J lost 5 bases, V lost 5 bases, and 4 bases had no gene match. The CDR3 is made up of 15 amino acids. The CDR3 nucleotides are TGCGCCAGCAGAATGACTAGCGGGGGGGTAGATACGCAGTATTTT. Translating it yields CASRMTSGGVDTQYF.

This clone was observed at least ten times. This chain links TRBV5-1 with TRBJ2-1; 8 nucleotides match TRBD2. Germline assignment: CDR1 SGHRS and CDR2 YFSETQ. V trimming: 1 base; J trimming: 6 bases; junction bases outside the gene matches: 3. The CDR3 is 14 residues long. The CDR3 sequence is CASSLKREFNEQFF. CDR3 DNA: TGCGCCAGCAGCTTGAAGCGGGAGTTCAATGAGCAGTTCTTC.

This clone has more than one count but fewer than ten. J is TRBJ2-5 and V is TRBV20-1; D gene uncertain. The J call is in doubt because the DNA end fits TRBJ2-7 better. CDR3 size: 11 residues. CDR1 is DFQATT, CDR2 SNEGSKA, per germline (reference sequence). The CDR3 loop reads CSASNRAEQYF. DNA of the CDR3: TGCAGTGCTAGTAATCGTGCCGAGCAGTACTTC.

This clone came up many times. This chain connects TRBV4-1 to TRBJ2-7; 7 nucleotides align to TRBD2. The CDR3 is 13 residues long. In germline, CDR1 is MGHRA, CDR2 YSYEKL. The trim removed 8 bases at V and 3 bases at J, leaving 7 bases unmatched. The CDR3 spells CASSGGTNYEQYF. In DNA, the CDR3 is TGCGCCAGCTCCGGGGGGACCAACTACGAGCAGTACTTC.

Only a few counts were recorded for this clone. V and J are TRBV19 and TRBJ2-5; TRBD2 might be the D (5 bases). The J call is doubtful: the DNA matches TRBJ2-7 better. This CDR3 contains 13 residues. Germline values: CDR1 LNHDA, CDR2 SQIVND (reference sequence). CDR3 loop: CASRTGSSYEQYF. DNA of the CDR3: TGTGCCAGTAGGACTGGGAGCTCCTACGAGCAGTACTTC.

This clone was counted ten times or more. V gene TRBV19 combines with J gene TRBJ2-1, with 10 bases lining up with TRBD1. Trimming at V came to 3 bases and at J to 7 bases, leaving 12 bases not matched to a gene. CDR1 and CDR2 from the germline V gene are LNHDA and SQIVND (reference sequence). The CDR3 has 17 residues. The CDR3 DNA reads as TGTGCCAGTAGTATGAGCGGGACAGGGGCTAGGAGAAATGAGCAGTTCTTC. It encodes CASSMSGTGARRNEQFF. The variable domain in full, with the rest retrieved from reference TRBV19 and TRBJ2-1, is DGGITQSPKYLFRKEGQNVTLSCEQNLNHDAMYWYRQDPGQGLRLIYYSQIVNDFQKGDIAEGYSVSREKKESFPLTVTSAQKNPTAFYLCASSMSGTGARRNEQFFGPGTRLTVL.

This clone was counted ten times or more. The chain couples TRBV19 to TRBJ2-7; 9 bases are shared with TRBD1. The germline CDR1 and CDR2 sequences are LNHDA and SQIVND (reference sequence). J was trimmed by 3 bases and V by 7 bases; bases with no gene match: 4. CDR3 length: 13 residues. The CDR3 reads CASMGQGLYEQYF. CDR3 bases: TGTGCCAGTATGGGACAGGGCCTCTACGAGCAGTACTTC.

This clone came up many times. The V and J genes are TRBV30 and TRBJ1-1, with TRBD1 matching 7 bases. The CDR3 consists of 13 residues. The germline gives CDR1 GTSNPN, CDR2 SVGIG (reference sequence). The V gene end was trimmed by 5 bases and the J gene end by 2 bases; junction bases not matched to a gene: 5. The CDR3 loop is CAWFDRVNTEAFF. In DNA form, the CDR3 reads TGTGCCTGGTTCGACAGGGTTAACACTGAAGCTTTCTTT.

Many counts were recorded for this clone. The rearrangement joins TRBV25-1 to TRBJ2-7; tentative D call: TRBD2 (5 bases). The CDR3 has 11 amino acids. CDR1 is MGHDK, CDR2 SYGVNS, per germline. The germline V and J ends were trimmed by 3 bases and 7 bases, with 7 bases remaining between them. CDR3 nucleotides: TGTGCCAGCAGTGACCGCGGGGAGCAGTACTTC. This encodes CASSDRGEQYF.

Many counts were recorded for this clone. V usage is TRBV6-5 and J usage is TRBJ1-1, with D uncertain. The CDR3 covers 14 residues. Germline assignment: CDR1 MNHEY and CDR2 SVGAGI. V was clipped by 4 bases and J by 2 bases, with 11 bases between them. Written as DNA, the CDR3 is TGTGCCAGCAGTTTTCACGGTGAAAACACTGAAGCTTTCTTT. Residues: CASSFHGENTEAFF.

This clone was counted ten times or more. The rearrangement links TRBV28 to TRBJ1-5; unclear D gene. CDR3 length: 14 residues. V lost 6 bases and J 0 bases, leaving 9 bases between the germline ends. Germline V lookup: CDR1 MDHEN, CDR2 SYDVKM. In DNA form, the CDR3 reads TGTGCCAGCAGCTCCGTCAGTAGCAATCAGCCCCAGCATTTT. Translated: CASSSVSSNQPQHF.

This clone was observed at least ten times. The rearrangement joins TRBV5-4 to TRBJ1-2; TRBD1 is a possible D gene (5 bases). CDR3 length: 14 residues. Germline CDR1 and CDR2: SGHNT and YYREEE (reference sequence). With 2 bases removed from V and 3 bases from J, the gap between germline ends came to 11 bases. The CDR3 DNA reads TGTGCCAGCAGCTTCGGGGGATCGGACTATGGCTACACCTTC. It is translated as CASSFGGSDYGYTF.

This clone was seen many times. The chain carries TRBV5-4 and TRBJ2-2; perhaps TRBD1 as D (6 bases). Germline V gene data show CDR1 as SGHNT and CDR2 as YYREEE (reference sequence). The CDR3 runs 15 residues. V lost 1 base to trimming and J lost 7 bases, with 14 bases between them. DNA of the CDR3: TGTGCCAGCAGCTTGAAGGTGGGGGCGGACGGGGAGCTGTTTTTT. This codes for CASSLKVGADGELFF.

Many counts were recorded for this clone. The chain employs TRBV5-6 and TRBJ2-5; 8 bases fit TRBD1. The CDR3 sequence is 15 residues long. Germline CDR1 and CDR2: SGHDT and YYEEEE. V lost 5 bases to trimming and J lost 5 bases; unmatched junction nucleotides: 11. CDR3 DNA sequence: TGTGCCAGCAGTGTGGACAGGGTGGGTTTGGAGACCCAGTACTTC. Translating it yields CASSVDRVGLETQYF.

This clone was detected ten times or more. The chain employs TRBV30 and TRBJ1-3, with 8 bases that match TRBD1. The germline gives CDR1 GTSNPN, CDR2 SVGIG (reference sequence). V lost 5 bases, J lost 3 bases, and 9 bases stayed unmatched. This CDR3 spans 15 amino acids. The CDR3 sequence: CAWQPFRGLGNTIYF. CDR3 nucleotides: TGTGCCTGGCAGCCTTTCAGGGGGCTTGGAAACACCATATATTTT.

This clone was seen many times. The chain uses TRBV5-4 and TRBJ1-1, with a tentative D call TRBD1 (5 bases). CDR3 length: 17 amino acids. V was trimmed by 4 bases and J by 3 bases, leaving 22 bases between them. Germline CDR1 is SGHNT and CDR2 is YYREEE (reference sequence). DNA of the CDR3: TGTGCCAGCAGCCCGCGGGGGGGAATGGTCTCTGACACTGAAGCTTTCTTT. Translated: CASSPRGGMVSDTEAFF. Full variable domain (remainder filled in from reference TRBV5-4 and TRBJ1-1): ETGVTQSPTHLIKTRGQQVTLRCSSQSGHNTVSWYQQALGQGPQFIFQYYREEENGRGNFPPRFSGLQFPNYSSELNVNALELDDSALYLCASSPRGGMVSDTEAFFGQGTRLTVV.

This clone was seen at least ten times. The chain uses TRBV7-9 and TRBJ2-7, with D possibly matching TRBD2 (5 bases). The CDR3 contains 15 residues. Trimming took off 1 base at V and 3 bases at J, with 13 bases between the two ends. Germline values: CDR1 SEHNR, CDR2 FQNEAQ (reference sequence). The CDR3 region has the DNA TGTGCCAGCAGCTTAGGGCTAGCTAGTTACTACGAGCAGTACTTC. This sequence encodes CASSLGLASYYEQYF.